This T cell receptor (beta chain) was recorded in a study of T cells in Graves' hyperthyroidism and ophthalmopathy. TCR beta CDR3 sequences were amplified from RNA transcripts. The TCR CDR3 was amplified in a first-round RT-PCR using the HTBI primer set. One entry per CDR3 protein, called by TCRdb with MiXCR from the multiplex PCR reads. Of 460,000 or so distinct CDR3 sequences listed, around an eighth are singletons. This clonotype was seen only a few times. Its antigen remains unidentified. At one end the junction does not follow the germline gene, possibly because of a read error. Study-level points and caveats: Also found in blood were most expanded thyroid clonotypes above 0.001. Ophthalmopathy, which appeared later, was predicted by the model a median around 6.5 months before onset.

What was sequenced was blood. This clonotype was sampled from a woman younger than 30 with Graves' hyperthyroidism.

The CDR3 is CASSSPRRGRGGYTF. The CDR3 nucleotides read TGCGCCAGCAGTTCCCCCCGCCGGGGGCGTGGTGGCTACACCTTC. V gene TRBV2 combines with J gene TRBJ1-2; D is possibly TRBD1 (6 bases). Per germline, CDR1 SNHLY and CDR2 FYNNEI. The CDR3 consists of 15 residues.